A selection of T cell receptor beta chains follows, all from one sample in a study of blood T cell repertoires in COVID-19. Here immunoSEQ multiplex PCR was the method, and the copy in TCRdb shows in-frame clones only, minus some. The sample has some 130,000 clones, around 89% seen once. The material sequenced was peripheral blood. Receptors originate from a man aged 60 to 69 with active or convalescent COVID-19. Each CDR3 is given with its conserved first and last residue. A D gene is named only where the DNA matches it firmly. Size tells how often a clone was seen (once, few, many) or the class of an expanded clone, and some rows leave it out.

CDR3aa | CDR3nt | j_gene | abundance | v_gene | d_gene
CASSPWGLADIANSEQFF | TGCGCCAGCAGCCCCTGGGGACTAGCGGACATCGCTAATTCTGAGCAGTTCTTC | TRBJ2-1 | . | TRBV4-3 | TRBD2
CAYQTGSMGYTF | TGTGCCTACCAGACAGGCTCTATGGGCTACACCTTC | TRBJ1-2 | . | TRBV30 | .
CSARSRKAFF | TGCAGTGCTAGATCTAGAAAAGCTTTCTTT | TRBJ1-1 | . | TRBV20-1 | .
CASSTREHLEQYF | TGTGCCAGCAGCACGAGGGAACACCTCGAGCAGTACTTC | TRBJ2-7 | . | TRBV7-2 | .
CASSQATGHYGYTF | TGTGCCAGCAGCCAAGCGACAGGGCACTATGGCTACACCTTC | TRBJ1-2 | . | TRBV3-1/TRBV3-2 | TRBD1
CASSIGTGETNEKLFF | TGTGCCAGTAGTATCGGGACAGGAGAAACTAATGAAAAACTGTTTTTT | TRBJ1-4 | . | TRBV19 | TRBD1
CASSQQGPSEPQHF | TGTGCCAGCTCACAGCAGGGTCCAAGTGAGCCCCAGCATTTT | TRBJ1-5 | . | TRBV18 | .
CASSLAGHSYEQYF | TGTGCCAGCAGCTTAGCGGGACACTCCTACGAGCAGTACTTC | TRBJ2-7 | . | TRBV11-2 | .
CASSYKILPGSEQYF | TGTGCCAGCAGTTATAAAATCCTTCCGGGTTCCGAGCAGTACTTC | TRBJ2-7 | once | TRBV6-2/TRBV6-3 | .
CASSPIGRLNTEAFF | TGTGCCAGCAGCCCAATAGGCAGGCTGAACACTGAAGCTTTCTTT | TRBJ1-1 | . | TRBV5-6 | .
CASSYPGDGDEKLFF | TGTGCCAGCAGTTACCCAGGGGACGGAGATGAAAAACTGTTTTTT | TRBJ1-4 | . | TRBV6-6 | .
CASSQERLVQETQYF | TGTGCCAGCAGCCAAGAAAGACTGGTCCAAGAGACCCAGTACTTC | TRBJ2-5 | . | TRBV4-2 | .
CASSLTGGSTGELFF | TGCGCCAGCAGCTTGACAGGGGGGAGCACCGGGGAGCTGTTTTTT | TRBJ2-2 | . | TRBV5-1 | TRBD1
CASSLKTGGDADTQYF | TGTGCCAGTAGTTTGAAAACGGGAGGGGACGCAGATACGCAGTATTTT | TRBJ2-3 | . | TRBV19 | TRBD2
CASRPVATGGENEQFF | TGTGCCAGTAGACCCGTCGCGACAGGGGGAGAGAATGAGCAGTTCTTC | TRBJ2-1 | . | TRBV19 | TRBD1
CASSLVTSGSIDTQYF | TGCGCCAGCAGCCTGGTGACTAGCGGGAGTATAGATACGCAGTATTTT | TRBJ2-3 | . | TRBV5-1 | TRBD2
CASSDAKYGTGNTEAFF | TGTGCCAGCAGTGACGCGAAATACGGAACGGGTAACACTGAAGCTTTCTTT | TRBJ1-1 | . | TRBV25-1 | .
CASRPGVGGGNTIYF | TGTGCCAGTAGGCCGGGAGTTGGAGGTGGAAACACCATATATTTT | TRBJ1-3 | . | TRBV19 | .
CASSLGLGTQSLETQYF | TGCGCCAGCAGCCTCGGACTAGGGACCCAATCGCTAGAGACCCAGTACTTC | TRBJ2-5 | few | TRBV5-1 | TRBD2
CASSRFISGQGGEQYF | TGTGCCAGCAGCCGGTTCATATCGGGACAGGGCGGCGAGCAGTACTTC | TRBJ2-7 | . | TRBV4-2 | TRBD1
CASSLAGQDWNTEAFF | TGTGCCAGCAGCCTCGCGGGACAGGACTGGAACACTGAAGCTTTCTTT | TRBJ1-1 | . | TRBV7-2 | TRBD1
CATNSGRDRNEQFF | TGTGCCACGAACAGCGGGAGAGATCGTAATGAGCAGTTCTTC | TRBJ2-1 | . | TRBV15 | TRBD2
CASSSRTGASTDTQYF | TGTGCCAGCAGCTCAAGGACAGGGGCTAGCACAGATACGCAGTATTTT | TRBJ2-3 | . | TRBV7-2 | TRBD1
CASSSGQGVRYEQYF | TGTGCCAGCAGCTCAGGACAGGGAGTGCGCTACGAGCAGTACTTC | TRBJ2-7 | . | TRBV5-5 | TRBD1
CATSVGGGETQYF | TGTGCCACCAGTGTCGGGGGAGGGGAGACCCAGTACTTC | TRBJ2-5 | . | TRBV24-1 | TRBD2
CSVGNRSYEQYF | TGCAGCGTTGGAAACAGGTCCTACGAGCAGTACTTC | TRBJ2-7 | once | TRBV29-1 | .
CASSEGVQLGSPLHF | TGCGCCAGCAGTGAAGGGGTGCAGCTGGGGTCACCCCTCCACTTT | TRBJ1-6 | . | TRBV10-2 | .
CATQRGDSNQPQHF | TGTGCCACCCAACGCGGTGATAGCAATCAGCCCCAGCATTTT | TRBJ1-5 | . | TRBV18 | .
CASSVGGGFTDTQYF | TGTGCCAGCAGCGTAGGTGGAGGTTTCACAGATACGCAGTATTTT | TRBJ2-3 | . | TRBV9 | .
CASSGLAGGNEQFF | TGTGCCAGTAGTGGACTAGCGGGGGGGAATGAGCAGTTCTTC | TRBJ2-1 | . | TRBV19 | TRBD2
CSASGGQPQHF | TGCAGTGCATCAGGAGGTCAGCCCCAGCATTTT | TRBJ1-5 | . | TRBV20-1 | .
CASSSRSPDGTEAFF | TGTGCCAGCAGCTCCAGGTCCCCAGATGGCACTGAAGCTTTCTTT | TRBJ1-1 | . | TRBV11-2 | .
CASLWGGRGNQPQHF | TGTGCCAGCCTCTGGGGGGGTCGAGGCAATCAGCCCCAGCATTTT | TRBJ1-5 | . | TRBV27 | .
CASSPRGSGSPKTQYF | TGTGCCAGCAGCCCCCGGGGTAGCGGGAGCCCTAAGACCCAGTACTTC | TRBJ2-5 | few | TRBV7-2 | TRBD2
CASSIRQGEVAQHF | TGTGCCAGTAGTATTAGACAGGGGGAAGTTGCCCAGCATTTT | TRBJ1-5 | . | TRBV19 | TRBD1
CASSQDWANTGELFF | TGTGCCAGCAGCCAAGATTGGGCAAACACCGGGGAGCTGTTTTTT | TRBJ2-2 | . | TRBV4-2 | .
CATSVWDRGLQETQYF | TGTGCCACCAGTGTTTGGGACAGGGGTCTTCAAGAGACCCAGTACTTC | TRBJ2-5 | . | TRBV24-1 | TRBD1
CALERGTQYF | TGTGCCCTCGAGCGGGGGACCCAGTACTTC | TRBJ2-5 | . | TRBV12-5 | TRBD2
CASSPSDSGVNYNEQFF | TGTGCCAGCAGCCCTTCTGATAGCGGGGTGAACTACAATGAGCAGTTCTTC | TRBJ2-1 | . | TRBV7-3 | TRBD2
CASSYSRGTGGYTF | TGTGCCAGCAGTTACTCGAGAGGGACAGGCGGCTACACCTTC | TRBJ1-2 | few | TRBV6-2/TRBV6-3 | TRBD1
CASSQDRNRGGYGYTF | TGCGCCAGCAGCCAAGACCGGAACAGGGGTGGGTATGGCTACACCTTC | TRBJ1-2 | . | TRBV4-3 | TRBD1
CASSYSNQRGVKPQHF | TGTGCCAGCAGTTACTCGAATCAGCGGGGAGTCAAGCCCCAGCATTTT | TRBJ1-5 | once | TRBV6-2/TRBV6-3 | .
CATQGAETQYF | TGTGCCACCCAGGGGGCTGAGACCCAGTACTTC | TRBJ2-5 | . | TRBV7-9 | TRBD1
CASRTGSDNYGYTF | TGTGCCAGCAGGACAGGGTCAGATAACTATGGCTACACCTTC | TRBJ1-2 | . | TRBV28 | TRBD1
CASSLWGQGSPLHF | TGTGCCAGCAGTTTATGGGGACAGGGTTCACCCCTCCACTTT | TRBJ1-6 | . | TRBV28 | TRBD1
CASSPVAGGRDEQYF | TGTGCCAGCTCACCAGTAGCGGGGGGGCGGGACGAGCAGTACTTC | TRBJ2-7 | . | TRBV18 | TRBD2
CASSSPLGGTEAFF | TGTGCCAGCAGTTCCCCTTTGGGGGGCACTGAAGCTTTCTTT | TRBJ1-1 | hyperexpanded | TRBV6-5 | .
CASSLAAGGPPGANVLTF | TGTGCCAGCAGCTTAGCAGCGGGAGGGCCTCCTGGGGCCAACGTCCTGACTTTC | TRBJ2-6 | . | TRBV7-9 | TRBD2
CASSRSGGGGADTQYF | TGTGCCAGCAGCCGCTCGGGCGGCGGGGGGGCAGATACGCAGTATTTT | TRBJ2-3 | . | TRBV4-2 | TRBD2
CASSYLGSSSSEQFF | TGTGCCAGCAGTTACTTGGGGTCTAGCTCGAGTGAGCAGTTCTTC | TRBJ2-1 | . | TRBV6-5 | .
CASSPTGGAGEKLFF | TGTGCCAGCAGCCCGACAGGGGGCGCGGGTGAAAAACTGTTTTTT | TRBJ1-4 | . | TRBV7-9 | TRBD1
CASSLGTRQTQYF | TGTGCCAGCAGCTTAGGGACTCGGCAGACCCAGTACTTC | TRBJ2-5 | . | TRBV11-3 | .
CAPSGGQRGSAYEQYF | TGTGCCCCCAGCGGGGGGCAGAGGGGCAGTGCCTACGAGCAGTACTTC | TRBJ2-7 | . | TRBV11-2 | TRBD2
CASSPSGMYEQYF | TGTGCCAGCAGCCCGAGCGGGATGTACGAGCAGTACTTC | TRBJ2-7 | . | TRBV7-9 | TRBD2
CASSRTGGGTEAFF | TGTGCCAGCAGTCGGACAGGGGGGGGCACTGAAGCTTTCTTT | TRBJ1-1 | . | TRBV6-5 | TRBD1